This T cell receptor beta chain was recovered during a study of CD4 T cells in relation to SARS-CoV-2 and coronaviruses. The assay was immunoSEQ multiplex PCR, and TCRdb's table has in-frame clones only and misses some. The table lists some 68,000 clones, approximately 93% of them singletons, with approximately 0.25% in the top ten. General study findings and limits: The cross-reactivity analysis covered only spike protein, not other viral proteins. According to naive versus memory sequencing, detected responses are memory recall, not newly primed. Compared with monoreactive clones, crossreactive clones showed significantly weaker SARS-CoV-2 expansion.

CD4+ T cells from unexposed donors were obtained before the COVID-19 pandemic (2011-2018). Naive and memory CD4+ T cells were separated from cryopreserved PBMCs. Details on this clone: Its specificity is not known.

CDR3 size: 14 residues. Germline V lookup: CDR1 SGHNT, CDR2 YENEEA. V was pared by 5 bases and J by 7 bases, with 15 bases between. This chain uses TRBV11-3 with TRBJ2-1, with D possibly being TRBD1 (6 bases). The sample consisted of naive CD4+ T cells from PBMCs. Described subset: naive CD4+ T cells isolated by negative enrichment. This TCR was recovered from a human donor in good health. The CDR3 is CASSHFGQINEQFF. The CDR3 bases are TGTGCCAGCAGCCACTTCGGACAGATAAATGAGCAGTTCTTC.